This TCR beta chain comes out of a study of blood T cell repertoires in COVID-19. In the study overall: Samples came from the United States, Italy and Spain, spanning acute and convalescent COVID-19.

As handled by the study authors: How many nucleated cells were present was estimated from reference gene primer amplification. Some clones are missing from TCRdb's copy, which holds only in-frame ones; the method was immunoSEQ multiplex PCR. The V and J calls and clone size were taken over from that table, and D and trimming were inferred from the DNA. The repertoire includes tens of thousands of clones, approximately 80% of them detected once, and 2% to 2.5% sits in the top ten. Germline values: CDR1 SGDLS, CDR2 YYNGEE. Trimming at V came to 2 bases and at J to 6 bases, leaving 8 bases not matched to a gene. CDR3 length equals 15 residues. Those enrolled in Seattle joined during active infection and were followed longitudinally afterward.

This sequence joins TRBV9 and TRBJ2-1; 7 bases align to TRBD1. The clonotype comes from a man between 65 and 80 years old with COVID-19, enrolled during active disease. Sequencing was performed on peripheral blood. Written as DNA, the CDR3 is TGTGCCAGCAGCGTCGGACAGGTCCTCGCCAATGAGCAGTTCTTC. Translation: CASSVGQVLANEQFF.